Sequencing of this T cell receptor beta chain was carried out in a study of cytomegalovirus exposure and HLA in healthy donors. Whole-study results and caveats: Presence/absence comparisons presumed near-even sequencing depth among donors. Some highly shared sequence variants likely arose as a pipeline artifact. There were some V segments, including TRBV6-2 and TRBV6-3, excluded as indistinguishable. With DRB1 most and HLA-C fewest, TCR association rates differed between HLA loci in a later analysis.

PCR employed 60 Vbeta and 13 Jbeta primers. Here immunoSEQ multiplex PCR was the method, and the copy in TCRdb shows in-frame clones only, minus some. The table shows about 37,000 clones, with just under 75% occurring only once. Regarding this clone: Its specificity is not known.

The CDR3 sequence is 14 residues long. Trimming pared 0 bases from V and 2 bases from J, leaving 7 bases between. Germline V gives CDR1 SGHTA, CDR2 FQGTGA. J is TRBJ1-1 and V is TRBV7-3; perhaps TRBD1 as D (6 bases). The TCR sequence derives from a man aged 30 to 45 in good health and CMV-seronegative. Sequenced: PBMCs. CDR3 sequence (DNA): TGTGCCAGCAGCTTAACCGGGACAAACACTGAAGCTTTCTTT. Translating it yields CASSLTGTNTEAFF.